The subject of this entry is one T cell receptor (beta chain). The data derive from a study of T cell changes during pregnancy in multiple sclerosis. The CDR3 sequence is 15 residues long. With 6 bases removed from V and 1 base from J, the gap between germline ends came to 15 bases. The germline V gene encodes CDR1 MNHNY and CDR2 SVGAGI (reference sequence). This table comes from immunoSEQ multiplex PCR, and its TCRdb copy is limited to in-frame clones, with some not included. The sample records 91,000 or so clones, about 94% being singletons. This receptor was obtained from a female donor with multiple sclerosis, enrolled in a pregnancy study. This specimen consisted of peripheral blood, obtained after pregnancy. The chain links TRBV6-6 to TRBJ1-2; D unresolved. The CDR3 region is CASSFLGVGNYGYTF. The CDR3, as DNA: TGTGCCAGCAGCTTTCTTGGAGTGGGTAACTATGGCTACACCTTC.